The rows below give T cell receptor beta chains drawn from one sample of a study of PD-1 and CTLA-4 blockade in melanoma. Sequencing was performed with immunoSEQ multiplex PCR; in TCRdb, only in-frame clones are kept and a portion is missing. The table lists roughly 30,000 clones, roughly 90% of them singletons, with approximately 8% in the top ten. The sample consisted of CD8+ T cells from peripheral blood, taken from a patient given anti-PD-1 treatment. The source of these receptors is a human donor with melanoma. The CDR3 runs from the conserved cysteine through the conserved F or W. The order of the fields is V gene, J gene, D gene, clone size, CDR3 protein, CDR3 DNA. The D gene is left open where the match is weak. Size values are once, few and many counts, or a class for expanded clones, and some rows have none.

v_call: TRBV2
j_call: TRBJ2-1
d_call: -
clone_size: -
cdr3_aa: CASSDRGPNEQFF
cdr3_nt: TGTGCCAGCAGTGACAGGGGTCCCAATGAGCAGTTCTTC

v_call: TRBV21-1
j_call: TRBJ2-5
d_call: -
clone_size: -
cdr3_aa: CASSKGYGTVLAPGETQYF
cdr3_nt: TGTGCCAGCAGCAAAGGGTATGGCACTGTTCTAGCTCCGGGGGAGACCCAGTACTTC

v_call: TRBV19
j_call: TRBJ2-6
d_call: TRBD1
clone_size: -
cdr3_aa: CASSLGPGTGDFSGANVLTF
cdr3_nt: TGTGCCAGTAGTTTAGGCCCCGGGACAGGGGACTTCTCTGGGGCCAACGTCCTGACTTTC

v_call: TRBV6-6
j_call: TRBJ2-1
d_call: -
clone_size: -
cdr3_aa: CASSYIPGSWPLSSSYNEQFF
cdr3_nt: TGTGCCAGCAGCTATATCCCGGGCTCCTGGCCACTCAGTAGCTCCTACAATGAGCAGTTCTTC

v_call: TRBV4-1
j_call: TRBJ2-1
d_call: -
clone_size: few
cdr3_aa: CASSQVQKGAYNEQFF
cdr3_nt: TGCGCCAGCAGCCAAGTACAGAAAGGAGCCTACAATGAGCAGTTCTTC

v_call: TRBV19
j_call: TRBJ1-1
d_call: -
clone_size: -
cdr3_aa: CASSMGLNTEAFF
cdr3_nt: TGTGCCAGTAGTATGGGTCTGAACACTGAAGCTTTCTTT

v_call: TRBV6-5
j_call: TRBJ2-2
d_call: -
clone_size: once
cdr3_aa: CASSLDTANTGELFF
cdr3_nt: TGTGCCAGCAGTTTGGACACCGCGAACACCGGGGAGCTGTTTTTT

v_call: TRBV6-5
j_call: TRBJ2-1
d_call: -
clone_size: once
cdr3_aa: CASSYSSSYNEQFF
cdr3_nt: TGTGCCAGCAGTTACTCATCTAGCTACAATGAGCAGTTCTTC

v_call: TRBV13
j_call: TRBJ2-5
d_call: TRBD1
clone_size: -
cdr3_aa: CASSLSGTGQETQYF
cdr3_nt: TGTGCCAGCAGCTTAAGTGGGACAGGGCAAGAGACCCAGTACTTC

v_call: TRBV7-6
j_call: TRBJ2-2
d_call: -
clone_size: -
cdr3_aa: CASSLGDLVAGELFF
cdr3_nt: TGTGCCAGCAGCTTAGGGGACCTGGTGGCCGGGGAGCTGTTTTTT

v_call: TRBV19
j_call: TRBJ2-3
d_call: -
clone_size: -
cdr3_aa: CASSIASDPDTQYF
cdr3_nt: TGTGCCAGTAGTATAGCCTCGGACCCAGATACGCAGTATTTT

v_call: TRBV28
j_call: TRBJ2-1
d_call: -
clone_size: -
cdr3_aa: CASSFRGDEQFF
cdr3_nt: TGTGCCAGCAGTTTCCGAGGTGATGAGCAGTTCTTC

v_call: TRBV27
j_call: TRBJ1-4
d_call: -
clone_size: -
cdr3_aa: CASSLSRFEGLFF
cdr3_nt: TGTGCCAGCAGTTTAAGCAGGTTCGAGGGACTGTTTTTT

v_call: TRBV5-8
j_call: TRBJ1-1
d_call: TRBD1
clone_size: -
cdr3_aa: CASSWTGENTEAFF
cdr3_nt: TGTGCCAGCAGCTGGACAGGGGAGAACACTGAAGCTTTCTTT

v_call: TRBV12-3/TRBV12-4
j_call: TRBJ1-3
d_call: -
clone_size: -
cdr3_aa: CASSSGSNTIYF
cdr3_nt: TGTGCCAGCAGTTCCGGATCAAACACCATATATTTT

v_call: TRBV12-3/TRBV12-4
j_call: TRBJ1-4
d_call: -
clone_size: -
cdr3_aa: CAGRGVVREKLFF
cdr3_nt: TGTGCCGGTAGGGGGGTCGTACGAGAAAAACTGTTTTTT

v_call: TRBV25-1
j_call: TRBJ2-1
d_call: -
clone_size: -
cdr3_aa: CASSDIGYNEQFF
cdr3_nt: TGTGCCAGCAGTGACATTGGCTACAATGAGCAGTTCTTC

v_call: TRBV29-1
j_call: TRBJ2-1
d_call: -
clone_size: -
cdr3_aa: CSCGYNEQFF
cdr3_nt: TGCAGTTGTGGATACAATGAGCAGTTCTTC

v_call: TRBV24-1
j_call: TRBJ2-7
d_call: -
clone_size: -
cdr3_aa: CAIRRGPYEQYF
cdr3_nt: TGTGCCATAAGGAGGGGGCCCTACGAGCAGTACTTC

v_call: TRBV6-6
j_call: TRBJ2-7
d_call: -
clone_size: -
cdr3_aa: CAAEGKAYEQYF
cdr3_nt: TGTGCAGCGGAAGGAAAGGCCTACGAGCAGTACTTC

v_call: TRBV13
j_call: TRBJ1-1
d_call: TRBD1
clone_size: -
cdr3_aa: CASSSYAQTGARDTEAFF
cdr3_nt: TGTGCCAGCAGCTCCTATGCCCAGACAGGGGCCAGGGACACTGAAGCTTTCTTT

v_call: TRBV7-9
j_call: TRBJ1-2
d_call: -
clone_size: -
cdr3_aa: CASSRDALYGYTF
cdr3_nt: TGTGCCAGCAGCCGGGACGCCCTCTATGGCTACACCTTC

v_call: TRBV10-1
j_call: TRBJ2-7
d_call: -
clone_size: -
cdr3_aa: CASSESLRGAQYF
cdr3_nt: TGCGCCAGCAGTGAGTCTCTCAGGGGGGCCCAGTACTTC

v_call: TRBV30
j_call: TRBJ1-1
d_call: -
clone_size: -
cdr3_aa: CAWSSLERGAEAFF
cdr3_nt: TGTGCCTGGAGTAGTTTGGAGAGAGGCGCTGAAGCTTTCTTT

v_call: TRBV11-3
j_call: TRBJ2-5
d_call: -
clone_size: once
cdr3_aa: CASSLRQGEETQYF
cdr3_nt: TGTGCCAGCAGCTTACGGCAGGGCGAAGAGACCCAGTACTTC

v_call: TRBV7-3
j_call: TRBJ2-1
d_call: -
clone_size: -
cdr3_aa: CASSLTGYNEQFF
cdr3_nt: TGTGCCAGCAGCTTGACTGGATACAATGAGCAGTTCTTC

v_call: TRBV30
j_call: TRBJ1-2
d_call: -
clone_size: medium-sized
cdr3_aa: CAWSGPGDIDGYTF
cdr3_nt: TGTGCCTGGAGTGGGCCGGGGGACATAGATGGCTACACCTTC

v_call: TRBV4-1
j_call: TRBJ1-4
d_call: -
clone_size: -
cdr3_aa: CASSQDYGDVAEKLFF
cdr3_nt: TGCGCCAGCAGCCAAGATTACGGGGACGTTGCTGAAAAACTGTTTTTT

v_call: TRBV5-4
j_call: TRBJ1-2
d_call: -
clone_size: -
cdr3_aa: CASSHSGLLDGYTF
cdr3_nt: TGTGCCAGCAGCCACTCAGGACTACTAGATGGCTACACCTTC

v_call: TRBV27
j_call: TRBJ1-4
d_call: -
clone_size: once
cdr3_aa: CASSLSGKEKLFF
cdr3_nt: TGTGCCAGCAGTTTATCGGGGAAGGAAAAACTGTTTTTT

v_call: TRBV7-6
j_call: TRBJ2-7
d_call: -
clone_size: -
cdr3_aa: CASSTGGPSGDYEQYF
cdr3_nt: TGTGCCAGCAGCACAGGGGGCCCTAGCGGGGACTACGAGCAGTACTTC

v_call: TRBV6-5
j_call: TRBJ2-1
d_call: TRBD2
clone_size: -
cdr3_aa: CASSQRLAGNEQFF
cdr3_nt: TGTGCCAGCAGCCAGAGGCTAGCGGGAAATGAGCAGTTCTTC

v_call: TRBV9
j_call: TRBJ2-1
d_call: TRBD2
clone_size: -
cdr3_aa: CASSVAREGSGGNNEQFF
cdr3_nt: TGTGCCAGCAGCGTAGCCCGTGAGGGGAGCGGGGGGAACAATGAGCAGTTCTTC

v_call: TRBV19
j_call: TRBJ1-5
d_call: TRBD1
clone_size: -
cdr3_aa: CASAETGGEQPQHF
cdr3_nt: TGTGCCAGTGCTGAGACAGGGGGCGAACAGCCCCAGCATTTT

v_call: TRBV27
j_call: TRBJ2-6
d_call: -
clone_size: -
cdr3_aa: CASRQGPYSGANVLTF
cdr3_nt: TGTGCCAGCAGGCAGGGACCTTACTCTGGGGCCAACGTCCTGACTTTC

v_call: TRBV7-9
j_call: TRBJ1-1
d_call: TRBD1
clone_size: -
cdr3_aa: CASSQRQGARGNTEAFF
cdr3_nt: TGTGCCAGCAGCCAAAGACAGGGGGCGAGGGGGAACACTGAAGCTTTCTTT

v_call: TRBV2
j_call: TRBJ1-6
d_call: TRBD1
clone_size: -
cdr3_aa: CASSEAWGTGLYNSPLHF
cdr3_nt: TGTGCCAGCAGTGAAGCGTGGGGGACAGGTCTCTATAATTCACCCCTCCACTTT

v_call: TRBV7-9
j_call: TRBJ2-1
d_call: -
clone_size: -
cdr3_aa: CASSLFTGADNEQFF
cdr3_nt: TGTGCCAGCAGCTTATTCACGGGGGCAGACAATGAGCAGTTCTTC

v_call: TRBV5-4
j_call: TRBJ2-3
d_call: -
clone_size: -
cdr3_aa: CASSLGVAYGTDTQYF
cdr3_nt: TGTGCCAGCAGCTTGGGGGTTGCCTATGGCACAGATACGCAGTATTTT

v_call: TRBV7-9
j_call: TRBJ2-5
d_call: -
clone_size: -
cdr3_aa: CASSRASGYQETQYF
cdr3_nt: TGTGCCAGCAGCAGGGCGAGTGGGTACCAAGAGACCCAGTACTTC

v_call: TRBV27
j_call: TRBJ2-1
d_call: -
clone_size: -
cdr3_aa: CASSFLSADLGNNEQFF
cdr3_nt: TGTGCCAGCAGTTTTTTATCGGCTGATCTAGGGAACAATGAGCAGTTCTTC

v_call: TRBV19
j_call: TRBJ2-3
d_call: TRBD2
clone_size: -
cdr3_aa: CASPWDYGSTDTQYF
cdr3_nt: TGTGCCAGTCCGTGGGACTACGGAAGCACAGATACGCAGTATTTT

v_call: TRBV5-4
j_call: TRBJ2-4
d_call: TRBD2
clone_size: -
cdr3_aa: CASSSLGTSGSGNIQYF
cdr3_nt: TGTGCCAGCAGCTCGCTAGGGACTAGCGGGAGCGGAAACATTCAGTACTTC

v_call: TRBV6-6
j_call: TRBJ1-4
d_call: TRBD1
clone_size: -
cdr3_aa: CASSPGQGFATNEKLFF
cdr3_nt: TGTGCCAGCAGTCCGGGACAGGGCTTTGCAACTAATGAAAAACTGTTTTTT

v_call: TRBV27
j_call: TRBJ1-5
d_call: -
clone_size: -
cdr3_aa: CASSLSGSNQPQHF
cdr3_nt: TGTGCCAGCAGTTTATCCGGAAGCAATCAGCCCCAGCATTTT

v_call: TRBV6-1
j_call: TRBJ2-1
d_call: -
clone_size: -
cdr3_aa: CASSEGLAKSSYNEQFF
cdr3_nt: TGTGCCAGCAGTGAAGGCTTGGCCAAGAGCTCCTACAATGAGCAGTTCTTC

v_call: TRBV3-1/TRBV3-2
j_call: TRBJ2-7
d_call: -
clone_size: -
cdr3_aa: CASSQVFRGYYEQYF
cdr3_nt: TGTGCCAGCAGCCAAGTCTTTAGAGGGTACTACGAGCAGTACTTC

v_call: TRBV29-1
j_call: TRBJ2-3
d_call: -
clone_size: -
cdr3_aa: CSVQMSTSTDTQYF
cdr3_nt: TGCAGCGTTCAAATGAGCACTAGCACAGATACGCAGTATTTT

v_call: TRBV5-1
j_call: TRBJ1-1
d_call: -
clone_size: -
cdr3_aa: CASSPSDPNTEAFF
cdr3_nt: TGCGCCAGCAGCCCTTCGGATCCGAACACTGAAGCTTTCTTT

v_call: TRBV5-1
j_call: TRBJ2-7
d_call: -
clone_size: -
cdr3_aa: CASSLQGGGRYEQYF
cdr3_nt: TGCGCCAGCAGCCTCCAGGGCGGAGGGCGCTACGAGCAGTACTTC

v_call: TRBV7-2
j_call: TRBJ2-7
d_call: -
clone_size: -
cdr3_aa: CASSPSGAYEQYF
cdr3_nt: TGTGCCAGCAGCCCCAGTGGGGCCTACGAGCAGTACTTC

v_call: TRBV6-1
j_call: TRBJ2-7
d_call: -
clone_size: -
cdr3_aa: CASSDRDGSYEQYF
cdr3_nt: TGTGCCAGCAGTGACCGGGACGGCTCCTACGAGCAGTACTTC

v_call: TRBV4-1
j_call: TRBJ2-7
d_call: TRBD2
clone_size: -
cdr3_aa: CASSQVRLAGYEQYF
cdr3_nt: TGCGCCAGCAGCCAGGTCAGACTAGCGGGTTACGAGCAGTACTTC

v_call: TRBV7-9
j_call: TRBJ1-2
d_call: -
clone_size: -
cdr3_aa: CASSFAQTEHINYGYTF
cdr3_nt: TGTGCCAGCAGCTTCGCACAGACTGAGCACATAAACTATGGCTACACCTTC